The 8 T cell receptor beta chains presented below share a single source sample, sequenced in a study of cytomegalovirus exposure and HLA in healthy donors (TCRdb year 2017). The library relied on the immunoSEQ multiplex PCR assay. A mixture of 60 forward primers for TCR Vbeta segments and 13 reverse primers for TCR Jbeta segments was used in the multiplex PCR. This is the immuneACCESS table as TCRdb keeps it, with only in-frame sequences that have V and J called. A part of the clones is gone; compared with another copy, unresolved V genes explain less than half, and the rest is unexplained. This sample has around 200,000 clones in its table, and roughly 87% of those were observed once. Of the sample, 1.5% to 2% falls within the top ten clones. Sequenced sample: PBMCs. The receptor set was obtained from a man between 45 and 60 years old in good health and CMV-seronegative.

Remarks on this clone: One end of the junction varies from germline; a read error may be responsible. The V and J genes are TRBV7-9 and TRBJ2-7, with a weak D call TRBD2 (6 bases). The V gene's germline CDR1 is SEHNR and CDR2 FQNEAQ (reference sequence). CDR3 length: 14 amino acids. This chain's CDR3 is CSSSSGLDPGEQYF. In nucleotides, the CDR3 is TGTTCCAGCAGCTCGGGACTGGATCCGGGGGAGCAGTACTTC. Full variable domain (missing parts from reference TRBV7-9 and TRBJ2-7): DTGVSQNPRHKITKRGQNVTFRCDPISEHNRLYWYRQTLGQGPEFLTYFQNEAQLEKSRLLSDRFSAERPKGSFSTLEIQRTEQGDSAMYLCSSSSGLDPGEQYFGPGTRLTVT.

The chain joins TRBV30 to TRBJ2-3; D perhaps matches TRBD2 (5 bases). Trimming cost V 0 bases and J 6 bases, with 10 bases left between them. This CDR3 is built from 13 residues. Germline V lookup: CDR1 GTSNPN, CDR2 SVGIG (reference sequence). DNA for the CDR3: TGTGCCTGGAGTGTAGAGTCGGGGGATACGCAGTATTTT. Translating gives CAWSVESGDTQYF.

The CDR3, as DNA: TGTGCCAGCAGCTTAGGGACTAGCGGGAGCACAGATACGCAGTATTTT. Translating it yields CASSLGTSGSTDTQYF. The chain combines TRBV7-6 with TRBJ2-3; 11 nucleotides align to TRBD2. This CDR3 is built from 16 residues. Germline loops: CDR1 SGHVS, CDR2 FNYEAQ. J gave up 0 bases and V 1 base, and 0 bases lay outside the gene matches.

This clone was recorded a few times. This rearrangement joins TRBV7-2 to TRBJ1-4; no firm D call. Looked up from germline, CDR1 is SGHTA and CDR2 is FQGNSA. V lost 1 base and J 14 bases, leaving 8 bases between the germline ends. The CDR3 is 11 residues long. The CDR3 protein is CASSLGRHLFF. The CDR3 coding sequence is TGTGCCAGCAGCTTAGGGAGGCATCTGTTTTTT.

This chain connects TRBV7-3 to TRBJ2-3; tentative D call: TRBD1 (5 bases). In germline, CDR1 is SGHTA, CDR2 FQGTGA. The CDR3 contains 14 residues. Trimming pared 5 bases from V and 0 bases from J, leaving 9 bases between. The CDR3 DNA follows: TGTGCCAGCAGCCCCCCAGGGAGCACAGATACGCAGTATTTT. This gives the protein CASSPPGSTDTQYF.

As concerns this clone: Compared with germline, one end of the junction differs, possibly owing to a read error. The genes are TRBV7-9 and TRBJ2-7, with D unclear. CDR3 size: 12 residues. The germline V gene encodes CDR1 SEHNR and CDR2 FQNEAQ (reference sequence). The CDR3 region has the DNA TGTTCCAGCAGCTTAGAGGCCGGGGAGCAGTACTTC. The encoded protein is CSSSLEAGEQYF.

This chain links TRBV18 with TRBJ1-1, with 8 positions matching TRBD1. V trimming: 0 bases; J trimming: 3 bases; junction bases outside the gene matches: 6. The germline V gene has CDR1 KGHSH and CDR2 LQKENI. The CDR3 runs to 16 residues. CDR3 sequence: CASSPPHTGGDTEAFF. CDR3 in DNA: TGTGCCAGCTCACCACCGCACACAGGGGGGGACACTGAAGCTTTCTTT. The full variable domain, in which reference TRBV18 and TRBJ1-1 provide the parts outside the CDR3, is NAGVMQNPRHLVRRRGQEARLRCSPMKGHSHVYWYRQLPEEGLKFMVYLQKENIIDESGMPKERFSAEFPKEGPSILRIQQVVRGDSAAYFCASSPPHTGGDTEAFFGQGTRLTVV.

CDR3 amino acids: CASSDRAYEQYF. CDR3 bases: TGCGCCAGCAGCGATAGAGCCTACGAGCAGTACTTC. J is TRBJ2-7 and V is TRBV5-1; D is unclear. The CDR3 totals 12 residues. Trimming pared 4 bases from V and 2 bases from J, leaving 7 bases between. The germline gives CDR1 SGHRS, CDR2 YFSETQ.